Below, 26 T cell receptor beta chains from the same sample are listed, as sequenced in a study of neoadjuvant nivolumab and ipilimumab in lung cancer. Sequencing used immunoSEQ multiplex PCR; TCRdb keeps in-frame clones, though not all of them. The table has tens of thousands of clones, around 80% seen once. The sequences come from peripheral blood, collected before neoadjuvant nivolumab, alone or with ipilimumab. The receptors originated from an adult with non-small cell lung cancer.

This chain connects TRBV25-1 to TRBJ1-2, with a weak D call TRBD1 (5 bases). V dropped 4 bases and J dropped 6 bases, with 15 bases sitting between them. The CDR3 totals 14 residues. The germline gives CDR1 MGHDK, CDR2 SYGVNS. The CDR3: CASSGTPRADGYTF. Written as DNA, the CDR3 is TGTGCCAGCAGTGGGACACCCCGGGCAGATGGCTACACCTTC.

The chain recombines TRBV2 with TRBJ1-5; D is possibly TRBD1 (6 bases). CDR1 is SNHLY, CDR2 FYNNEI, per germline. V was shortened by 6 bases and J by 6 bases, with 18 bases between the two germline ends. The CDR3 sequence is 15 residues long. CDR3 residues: CASRNRVGGGQPQHF. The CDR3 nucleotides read TGTGCCAGCAGGAATCGGGTAGGAGGGGGTCAGCCCCAGCATTTT.

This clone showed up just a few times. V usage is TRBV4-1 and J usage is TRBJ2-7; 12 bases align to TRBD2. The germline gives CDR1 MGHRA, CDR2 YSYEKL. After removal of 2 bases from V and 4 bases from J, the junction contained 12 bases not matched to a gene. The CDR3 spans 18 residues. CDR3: CASSQQDLTGTSGYEQYF. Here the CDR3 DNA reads TGCGCCAGCAGCCAACAAGACTTGACCGGGACTAGCGGGTACGAGCAGTACTTC.

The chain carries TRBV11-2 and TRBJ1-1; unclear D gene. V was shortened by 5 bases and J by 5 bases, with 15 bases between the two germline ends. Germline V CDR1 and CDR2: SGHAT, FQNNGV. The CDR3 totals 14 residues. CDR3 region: CASSHNPGGTEAFF. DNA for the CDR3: TGTGCCAGCAGCCACAACCCGGGAGGTACTGAAGCTTTCTTT.

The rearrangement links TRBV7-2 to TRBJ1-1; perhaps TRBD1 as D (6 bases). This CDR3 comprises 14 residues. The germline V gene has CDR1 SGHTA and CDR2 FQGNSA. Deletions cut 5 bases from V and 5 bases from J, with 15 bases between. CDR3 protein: CASSRNRVVTEAFF. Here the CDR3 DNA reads TGTGCCAGCAGCCGTAACAGGGTGGTAACTGAAGCTTTCTTT.

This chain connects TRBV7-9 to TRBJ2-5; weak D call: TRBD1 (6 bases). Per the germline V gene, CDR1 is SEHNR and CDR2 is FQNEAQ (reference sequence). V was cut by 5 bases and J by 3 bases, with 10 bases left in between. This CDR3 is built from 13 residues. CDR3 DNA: TGTGCCAGCAGCCGGGCAGGGGAAGAGACCCAGTACTTC. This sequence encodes CASSRAGEETQYF.

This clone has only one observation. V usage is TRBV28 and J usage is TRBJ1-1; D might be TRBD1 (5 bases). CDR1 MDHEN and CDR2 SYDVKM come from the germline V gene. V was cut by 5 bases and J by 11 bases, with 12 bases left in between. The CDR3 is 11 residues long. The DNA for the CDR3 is TGTGCCAGCAGTGGGCAGGGATTCGCTTTCTTT. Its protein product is CASSGQGFAFF.

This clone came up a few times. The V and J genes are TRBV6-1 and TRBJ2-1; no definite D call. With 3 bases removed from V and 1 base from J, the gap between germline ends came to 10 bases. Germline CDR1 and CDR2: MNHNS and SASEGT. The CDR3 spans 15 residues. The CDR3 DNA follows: TGTGCCAGCAGTGAGGTAGCAGGTTCCTACAATGAGCAGTTCTTC. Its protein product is CASSEVAGSYNEQFF.

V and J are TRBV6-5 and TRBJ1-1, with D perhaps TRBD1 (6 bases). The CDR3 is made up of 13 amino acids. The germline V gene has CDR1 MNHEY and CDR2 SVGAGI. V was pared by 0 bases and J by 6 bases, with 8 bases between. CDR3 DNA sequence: TGTGCCAGCAGTTACTCACAGGGCGCTGAAGCTTTCTTT. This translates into CASSYSQGAEAFF.

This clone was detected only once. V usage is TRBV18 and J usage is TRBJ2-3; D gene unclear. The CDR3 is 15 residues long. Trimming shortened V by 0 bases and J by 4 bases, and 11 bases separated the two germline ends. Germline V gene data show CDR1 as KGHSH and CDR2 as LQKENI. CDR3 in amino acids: CASSPPNDAADTQYF. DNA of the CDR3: TGTGCCAGCTCACCACCAAACGACGCGGCAGATACGCAGTATTTT.

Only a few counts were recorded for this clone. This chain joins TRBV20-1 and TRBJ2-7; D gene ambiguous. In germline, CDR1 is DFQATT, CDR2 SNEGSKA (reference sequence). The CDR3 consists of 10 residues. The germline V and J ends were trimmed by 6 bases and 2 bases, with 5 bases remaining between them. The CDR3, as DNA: TGCAGTGCGAGAACCTACGAGCAGTACTTC. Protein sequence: CSARTYEQYF.

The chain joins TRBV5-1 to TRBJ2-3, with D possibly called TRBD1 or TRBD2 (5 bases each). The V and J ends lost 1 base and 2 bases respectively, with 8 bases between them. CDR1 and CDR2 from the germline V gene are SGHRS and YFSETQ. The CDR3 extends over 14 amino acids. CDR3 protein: CASSLRDDTDTQYF. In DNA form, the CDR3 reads TGCGCCAGCAGCTTGCGGGACGACACAGATACGCAGTATTTT.

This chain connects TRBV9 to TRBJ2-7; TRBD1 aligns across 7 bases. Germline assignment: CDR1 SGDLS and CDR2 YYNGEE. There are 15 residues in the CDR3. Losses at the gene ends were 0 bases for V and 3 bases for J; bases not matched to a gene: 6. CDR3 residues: CASSVAEGTDYEQYF. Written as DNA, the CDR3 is TGTGCCAGCAGCGTAGCGGAAGGGACAGACTACGAGCAGTACTTC.

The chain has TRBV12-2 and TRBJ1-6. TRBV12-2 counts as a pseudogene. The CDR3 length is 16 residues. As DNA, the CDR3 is TGTGCAAGTCGCTTAAAGCATTGTCGCCATAATTCACCCCTCCACTTT. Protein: CASRLKHCRHNSPLHF.

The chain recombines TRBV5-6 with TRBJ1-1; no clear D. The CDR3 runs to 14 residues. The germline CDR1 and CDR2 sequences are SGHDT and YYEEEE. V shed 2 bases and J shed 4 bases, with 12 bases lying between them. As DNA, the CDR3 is TGTGCCAGCAGCTTCGGCCGTCGGATCACTGAAGCTTTCTTT. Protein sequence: CASSFGRRITEAFF.

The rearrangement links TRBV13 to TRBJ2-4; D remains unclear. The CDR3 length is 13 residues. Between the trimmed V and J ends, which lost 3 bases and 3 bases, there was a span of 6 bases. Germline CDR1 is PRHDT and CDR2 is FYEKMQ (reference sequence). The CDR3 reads CASSFRNKNIQYF. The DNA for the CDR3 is TGTGCCAGCAGCTTTCGGAACAAAAACATTCAGTACTTC.

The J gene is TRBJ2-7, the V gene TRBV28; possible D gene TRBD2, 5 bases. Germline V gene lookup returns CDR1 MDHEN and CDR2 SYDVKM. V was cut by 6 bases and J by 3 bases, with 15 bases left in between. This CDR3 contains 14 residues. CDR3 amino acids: CASSPPGGHYEQYF. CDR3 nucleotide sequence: TGTGCCAGCAGCCCTCCCGGCGGGCACTACGAGCAGTACTTC.

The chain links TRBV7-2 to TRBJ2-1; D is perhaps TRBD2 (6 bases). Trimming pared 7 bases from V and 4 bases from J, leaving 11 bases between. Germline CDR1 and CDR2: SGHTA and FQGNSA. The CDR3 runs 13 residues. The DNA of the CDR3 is TGTGCCAGCAACTTGGGGGGTTACAATGAGCAGTTCTTC. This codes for CASNLGGYNEQFF.

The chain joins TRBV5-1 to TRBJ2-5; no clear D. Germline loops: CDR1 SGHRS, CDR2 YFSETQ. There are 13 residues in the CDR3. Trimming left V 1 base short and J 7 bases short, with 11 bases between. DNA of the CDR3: TGCGCCAGCAGCTTGTTCGCCGACGGGACCCAGTACTTC. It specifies CASSLFADGTQYF.

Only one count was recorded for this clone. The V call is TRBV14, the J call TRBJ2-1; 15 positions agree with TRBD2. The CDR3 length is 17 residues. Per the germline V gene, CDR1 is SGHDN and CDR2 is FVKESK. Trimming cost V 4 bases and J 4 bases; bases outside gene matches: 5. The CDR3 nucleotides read TGTGCCAGCAGCCCCTGGACTAGCGGGGGGGATTACAATGAGCAGTTCTTC. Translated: CASSPWTSGGDYNEQFF.

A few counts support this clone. The CDR3, as DNA: TGTGCCAGCAGCATCTGGGGGGATAATCAGCCCCAGCATTTT. It is translated as CASSIWGDNQPQHF. J is TRBJ1-5 and V is TRBV7-9; the D gene is possibly TRBD1 (5 bases). Germline V CDR1 and CDR2: SEHNR, FQNEAQ (reference sequence). The CDR3 extends over 14 amino acids. V was clipped by 5 bases and J by 4 bases, with 12 bases between them.

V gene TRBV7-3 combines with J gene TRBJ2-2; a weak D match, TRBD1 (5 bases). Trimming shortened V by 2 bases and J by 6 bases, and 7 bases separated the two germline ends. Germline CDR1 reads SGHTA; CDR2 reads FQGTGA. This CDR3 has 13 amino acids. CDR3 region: CASSLGRAGELFF. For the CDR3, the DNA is TGTGCCAGCAGCTTAGGCAGGGCCGGGGAGCTGTTTTTT. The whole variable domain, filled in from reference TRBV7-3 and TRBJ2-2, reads GAGVSQTPSNKVTEKGKYVELRCDPISGHTALYWYRQSLGQGPEFLIYFQGTGAADDSGLPNDRFFAVRPEGSVSTLKIQRTERGDSAVYLCASSLGRAGELFFGEGSRLTVL.

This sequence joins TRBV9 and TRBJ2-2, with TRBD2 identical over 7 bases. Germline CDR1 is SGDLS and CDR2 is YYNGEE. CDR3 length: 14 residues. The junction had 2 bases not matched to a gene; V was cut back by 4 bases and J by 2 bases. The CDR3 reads CASSPSGNTGELFF. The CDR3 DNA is TGTGCCAGCAGCCCTAGCGGAAACACCGGGGAGCTGTTTTTT.

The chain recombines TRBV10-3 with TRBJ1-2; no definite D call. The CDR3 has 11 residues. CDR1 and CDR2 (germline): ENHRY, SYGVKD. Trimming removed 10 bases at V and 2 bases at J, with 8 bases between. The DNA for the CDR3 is TGTGCCACCAGGACCAACTATGGCTACACCTTC. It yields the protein CATRTNYGYTF.

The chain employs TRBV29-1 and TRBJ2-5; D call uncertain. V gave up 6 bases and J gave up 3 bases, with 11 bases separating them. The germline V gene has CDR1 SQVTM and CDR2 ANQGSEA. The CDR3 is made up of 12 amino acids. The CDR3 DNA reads TGCAGCGTGTCATTCACTGAAGAGACCCAGTACTTC. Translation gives CSVSFTEETQYF.

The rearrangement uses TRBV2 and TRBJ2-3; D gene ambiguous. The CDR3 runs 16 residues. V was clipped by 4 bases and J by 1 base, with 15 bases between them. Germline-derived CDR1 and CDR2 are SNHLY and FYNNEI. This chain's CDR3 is CASSGEGDLGTDTQYF. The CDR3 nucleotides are TGTGCCAGCAGTGGAGAAGGAGATCTTGGCACAGATACGCAGTATTTT.